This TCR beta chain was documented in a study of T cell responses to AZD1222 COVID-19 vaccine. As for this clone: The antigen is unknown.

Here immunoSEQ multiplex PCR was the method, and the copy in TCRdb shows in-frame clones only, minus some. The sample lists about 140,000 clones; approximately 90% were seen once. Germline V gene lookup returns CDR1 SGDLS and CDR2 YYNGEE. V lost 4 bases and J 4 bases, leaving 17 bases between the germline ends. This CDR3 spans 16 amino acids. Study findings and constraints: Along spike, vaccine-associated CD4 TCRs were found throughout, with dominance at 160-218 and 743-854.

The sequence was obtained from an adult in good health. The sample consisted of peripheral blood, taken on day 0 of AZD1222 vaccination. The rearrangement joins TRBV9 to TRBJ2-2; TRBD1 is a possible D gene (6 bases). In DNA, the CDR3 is TGTGCCAGCAGCCAGGGGCCGGGGTCCCCCACCGGGGAGCTGTTTTTT. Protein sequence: CASSQGPGSPTGELFF.